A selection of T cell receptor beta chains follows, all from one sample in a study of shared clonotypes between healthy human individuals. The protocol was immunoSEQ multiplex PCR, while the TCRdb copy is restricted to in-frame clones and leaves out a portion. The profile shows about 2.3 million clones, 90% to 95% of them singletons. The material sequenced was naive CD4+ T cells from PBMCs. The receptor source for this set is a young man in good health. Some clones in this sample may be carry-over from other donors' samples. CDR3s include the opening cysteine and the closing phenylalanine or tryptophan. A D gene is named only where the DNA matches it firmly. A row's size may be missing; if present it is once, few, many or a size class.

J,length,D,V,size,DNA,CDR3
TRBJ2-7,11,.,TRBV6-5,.,TGTGCCAGCAGTCCACAATACGAGCAGTACTTC,CASSPQYEQYF
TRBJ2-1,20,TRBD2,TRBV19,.,TGTGCCAGCCCGGCTCCATCTAGCGGGAGGAGTCGAAGCTCCTACAATGAGCAGTTCTTC,CASPAPSSGRSRSSYNEQFF
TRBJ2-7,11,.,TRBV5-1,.,TGCGCCAGCAGCTCTCAATACGAGCAGTACTTC,CASSSQYEQYF
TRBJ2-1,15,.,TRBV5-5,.,TGTGCCAGCAGCTTGGTCGGTAGCCGAGGCAATGAGCAGTTCTTC,CASSLVGSRGNEQFF
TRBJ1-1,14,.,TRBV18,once,TGTGCCAGCTCTCGGACACCCTCAGGCACTGAAGCTTTCTTT,CASSRTPSGTEAFF
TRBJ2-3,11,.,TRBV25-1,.,TGTGCCAGCAGTGGGGCAGATACGCAGTATTTT,CASSGADTQYF
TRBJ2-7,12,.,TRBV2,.,TGTGCCAGCACAGGGGGGTCCTACGAGCAGTACTTC,CASTGGSYEQYF
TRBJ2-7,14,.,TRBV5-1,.,TGCGCCAGCAGCTTGTTGCCGAGTCTCAACGAGCAGTACTTC,CASSLLPSLNEQYF
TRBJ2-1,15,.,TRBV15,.,TGTGCCACCAGTACAGGGCCAGTCTCCTACAATGAGCAGTTCTTC,CATSTGPVSYNEQFF
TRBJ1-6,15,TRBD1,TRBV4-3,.,TGCGCCAGCAGTCGAGGACAGGGGGCTGATTCACCCCTCCACTTT,CASSRGQGADSPLHF
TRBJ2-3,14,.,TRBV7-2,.,TGTGCCAGCAGCTTGATACACATTGGAGATACGCAGTATTTT,CASSLIHIGDTQYF
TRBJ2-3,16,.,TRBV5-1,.,TGCGCCAGCAGCTTGGCCGGGCCGAGGCCCGGAGATACGCAGTATTTT,CASSLAGPRPGDTQYF
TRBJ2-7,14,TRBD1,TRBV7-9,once,TGTGCCAGCAGCTCAAGCGCCCATGGGACAGGAGCGAACTTC,CASSSSAHGTGANF
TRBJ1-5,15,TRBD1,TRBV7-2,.,TGTGCCAGCAGGCAGACGACAGGGGGCAATCAGCCCCAGCATTTT,CASRQTTGGNQPQHF
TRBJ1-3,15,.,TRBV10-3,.,TGTGCCATCAGTGATTACAGGAGCTCTGGAAACACCATATATTTT,CAISDYRSSGNTIYF
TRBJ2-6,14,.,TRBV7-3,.,TGTGCCAGCAGCTTAAATCCTGGGGCCAACGTCCTGACTTTC,CASSLNPGANVLTF
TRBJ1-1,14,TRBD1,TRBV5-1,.,TGCGCCAGCAGCTTGTTACAGGGGGGCACTGAAGCTTTCTTT,CASSLLQGGTEAFF
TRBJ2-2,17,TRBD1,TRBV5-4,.,TGTGCCAGCAGCTCCAGGGACAGGACTTCGAACACCGGGGAGCTGTTTTTT,CASSSRDRTSNTGELFF
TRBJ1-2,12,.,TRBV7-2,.,TGTGCCAGCAGCTTCACACTAGGTGGCTACACCTTC,CASSFTLGGYTF
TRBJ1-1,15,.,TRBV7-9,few,TGTGCCAGCAGCTTAGGACCAGGGGTGGACACTGAAGCTTTCTTT,CASSLGPGVDTEAFF
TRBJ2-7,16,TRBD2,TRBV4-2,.,TGTGCCAGCAGCCGGATAGGCGAGGCTAGCGGCTACGAGCAGTACTTC,CASSRIGEASGYEQYF
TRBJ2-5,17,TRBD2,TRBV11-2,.,TGTGCCAGCAGCTTTGCGTCTAGCGGGAGCAGGCGGGAGACCCAGTACTTC,CASSFASSGSRRETQYF
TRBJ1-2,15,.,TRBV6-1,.,TGTGCCAGCACATTCGGGGCCAGAGTTAACTATGGCTACACCTTC,CASTFGARVNYGYTF
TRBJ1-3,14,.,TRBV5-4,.,TGTGCCAGCAAAGGAGGGCACTCTGGAAACACCATATATTTT,CASKGGHSGNTIYF
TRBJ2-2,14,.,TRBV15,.,TGTGCCACCAGCAGAGGTGGGGCGGTCCCTGAGGTGTTTTTT,CATSRGGAVPEVFF
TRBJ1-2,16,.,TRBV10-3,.,TGTGCCATCAGTGACGGGACTCAGACTCCCCGGCGGGGCTACACCTTC,CAISDGTQTPRRGYTF
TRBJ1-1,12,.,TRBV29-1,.,TGCAGCGTTGAAGGCCAGGCGGTTGAAGCTTTCTTT,CSVEGQAVEAFF
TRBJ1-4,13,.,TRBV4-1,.,TGCGCCAGCAGCCAAGATTGGGAGGGAAAACTGTTTTTT,CASSQDWEGKLFF
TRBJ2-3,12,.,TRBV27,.,TGTGCCAGCAGTCCCAACACAGATACGCAGTATTTT,CASSPNTDTQYF
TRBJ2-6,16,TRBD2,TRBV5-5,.,TGTGCCAGCAGCTTTTTCAGCGGGAGCACCCTCAGTGTCCTGACTTTC,CASSFFSGSTLSVLTF
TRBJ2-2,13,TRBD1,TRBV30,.,TGTGCCTGGGACAGGGGTGACACCGGGGAGCTGTTTTTT,CAWDRGDTGELFF
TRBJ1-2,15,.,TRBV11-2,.,TGTGCCAGCAGCTTAGAATCGGACGGGGTCTATGGCTACACCTTC,CASSLESDGVYGYTF
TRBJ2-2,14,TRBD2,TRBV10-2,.,TGCGCCAGCAGTAAGGGACTAGCCCCCGGGGAGCTGTTTTTT,CASSKGLAPGELFF
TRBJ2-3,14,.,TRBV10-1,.,TGCGCCAGCAGTGAAAACCCATTAGCAGATACGCAGTATTTT,CASSENPLADTQYF
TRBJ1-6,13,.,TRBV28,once,TGTGCCAGCAGTTTACGATCAAATTCACCCCTCCACTTT,CASSLRSNSPLHF
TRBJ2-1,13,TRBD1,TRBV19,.,TGTGCCAGTAGGGGACAGGGGGCGGTTGAGCAGTTCTTC,CASRGQGAVEQFF
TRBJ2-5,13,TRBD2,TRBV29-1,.,TGCAGCGTTGAGCCGGGAGGCCAAGAGACCCAGTACTTC,CSVEPGGQETQYF
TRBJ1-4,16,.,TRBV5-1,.,TGCGCCAGCAATCCCGGGACACAAGCAACTAATGAAAAACTGTTTTTT,CASNPGTQATNEKLFF
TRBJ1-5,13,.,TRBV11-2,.,TGTGCCAGCAGCTTAGGTATTAGGGAGCCCCAGCATTTT,CASSLGIREPQHF
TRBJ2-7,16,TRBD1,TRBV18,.,TGTGCCAGCTCACTCACAAGACAGGGGATACAGCACGAGCAGTACTTC,CASSLTRQGIQHEQYF
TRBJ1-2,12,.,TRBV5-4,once,TGTGCCAGCACCTACAATAACTATGGCTACACCTTC,CASTYNNYGYTF
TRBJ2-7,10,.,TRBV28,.,TGTGCCAGTAGCACCTACGAGCAGTACTTC,CASSTYEQYF
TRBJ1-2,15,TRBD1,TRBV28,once,TGTGCCAGCAGACCCCTCGGACAGGGGATCTATGGCTACACCTTC,CASRPLGQGIYGYTF